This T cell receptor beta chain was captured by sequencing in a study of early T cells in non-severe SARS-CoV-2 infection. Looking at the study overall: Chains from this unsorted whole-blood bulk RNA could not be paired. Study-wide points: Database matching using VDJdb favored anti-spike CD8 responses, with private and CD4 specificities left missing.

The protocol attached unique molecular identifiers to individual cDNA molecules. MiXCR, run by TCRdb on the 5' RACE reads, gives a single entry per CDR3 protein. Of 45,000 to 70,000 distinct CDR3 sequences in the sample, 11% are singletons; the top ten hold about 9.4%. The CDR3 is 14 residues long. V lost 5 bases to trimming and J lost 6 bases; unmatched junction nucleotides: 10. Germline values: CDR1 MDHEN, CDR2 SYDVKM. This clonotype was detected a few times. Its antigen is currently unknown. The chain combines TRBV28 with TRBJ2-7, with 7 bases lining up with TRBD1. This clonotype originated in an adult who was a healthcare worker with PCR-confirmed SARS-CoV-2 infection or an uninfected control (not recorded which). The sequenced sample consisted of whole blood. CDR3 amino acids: CASSPPDRDGEQYF. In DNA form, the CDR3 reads TGTGCCAGCAGTCCCCCTGACAGGGATGGCGAGCAGTACTTC.